This T cell receptor (beta chain) was identified during a study of T cells in Graves' hyperthyroidism and ophthalmopathy. Study-level background: Peripheral blood was collected at initial diagnosis, before any treatment.

RNA transcripts served as the template for amplifying TCR beta CDR3 regions. First-round RT-PCR of the TCR CDR3 relied on the HTBI primer set. TCRdb independently ran MiXCR on the multiplex PCR reads; one entry per CDR3 protein. The sample consists of under 350,000 distinct CDR3 sequences, approximately 17% of them appearing once. Germline V gives CDR1 SGHDT, CDR2 YYEEEE. This CDR3 is built from 15 residues. Losses at the gene ends were 0 bases for V and 4 bases for J; bases not matched to a gene: 4. General study findings and limits: Among clonotypes expanded in thyroid above 0.001, most were also found in blood.

This clonotype was observed a few times. Its antigen remains unidentified. The chain employs TRBV5-6 and TRBJ2-5, with 9 bases aligning to TRBD1. The sequencing input was blood. The source of this sequence is a woman in her fifties or sixties with Graves' ophthalmopathy. The CDR3 DNA follows: TGTGCCAGCAGCTTGGGACAGGGGGGTGGAGAGACCCAGTACTTC. The encoded protein is CASSLGQGGGETQYF.